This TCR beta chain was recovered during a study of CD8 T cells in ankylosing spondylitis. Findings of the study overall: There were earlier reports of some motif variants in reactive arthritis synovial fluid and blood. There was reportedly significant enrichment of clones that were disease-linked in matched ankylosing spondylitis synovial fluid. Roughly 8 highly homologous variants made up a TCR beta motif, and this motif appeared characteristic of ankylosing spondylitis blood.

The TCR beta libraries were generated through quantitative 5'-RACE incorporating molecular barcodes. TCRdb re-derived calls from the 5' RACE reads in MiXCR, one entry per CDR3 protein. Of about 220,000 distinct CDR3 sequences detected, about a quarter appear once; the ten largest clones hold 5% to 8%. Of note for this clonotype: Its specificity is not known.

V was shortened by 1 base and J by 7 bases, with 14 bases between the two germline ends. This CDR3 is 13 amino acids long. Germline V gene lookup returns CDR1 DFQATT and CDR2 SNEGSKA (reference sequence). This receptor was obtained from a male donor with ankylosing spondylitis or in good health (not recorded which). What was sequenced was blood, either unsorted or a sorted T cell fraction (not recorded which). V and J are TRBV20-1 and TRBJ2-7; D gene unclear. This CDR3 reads CSARAGLLGEQYF. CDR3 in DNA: TGCAGTGCTAGAGCGGGCCTACTGGGGGAGCAGTACTTC.